This T cell receptor (beta chain) appears in the sequencing data of a study of regulatory T cells in long-lasting Graves disease. At the level of the study: The study enrolled newly diagnosed Graves' patients on antithyroid drugs under 3 months.

Through Arm-PCR of CDR3 regions and iRepertoire HTBI primers, TCR beta libraries were built. Each CDR3 protein is one row after TCRdb ran MiXCR on the multiplex PCR reads. This sample has about 620,000 distinct CDR3 sequences; roughly 15% occur once, and the top ten carry 15% to 20%. CDR1 and CDR2 (germline): SGHRS, YFSETQ. The CDR3 runs to 15 residues. Trimming pared 1 base from V and 3 bases from J, leaving 10 bases between. Time point meaning: newly diagnosed GD, antithyroid drugs for less than 3 months. Scientists built the TCR library using RNA that was extracted from PBMCs. Study observations and caveats: Clonotypes that were public and shared totalled approximately 3,000 in persistent patients versus around 970 in new patients.

For this clonotype: Its target is unknown.

A further study also used this sample, focusing on T cells in Graves' hyperthyroidism and ophthalmopathy. From that paper: Among thyroid clonotypes expanded above 0.001, most also appeared in blood.

This specimen consisted of peripheral blood mononuclear cells (PBMCs), obtained at new diagnosis, from a patient treated with antithyroid drugs. The receptor was derived from a woman aged 30 to 39 with Graves disease. The chain joins TRBV5-1 to TRBJ2-2, with a possible D match to TRBD1 (6 bases). CDR3 nucleotide sequence: TGCGCCAGCAGCTTGCCTACAGGGCACACCGGGGAGCTGTTTTTT. Translating gives CASSLPTGHTGELFF.